This T cell receptor beta chain derives from a study of blood T cell repertoires in COVID-19. Across the study: There were acute and convalescent COVID-19 samples, and they came from the United States, Italy and Spain. Sources were T cells, B-cell-depleted T cells, or PBMCs; the material itself was cDNA or gDNA.

Original methodology: Amplifying reference gene primers gave estimates of nucleated cell counts. The repertoire was sequenced with immunoSEQ multiplex PCR; TCRdb's copy has only in-frame clones and lacks some. Clonal size and the V and J genes are those of that table, whereas D and trimming came from the DNA. Counted here are some 94,000 clones, about 87% occurring once; the ten biggest clones make up 0.85% to 1.2%. The CDR3 covers 18 residues. The sequencing sample was made of peripheral blood. The chain uses TRBV1 and TRBJ2-2; TRBD2, as called in the table, went unchecked against the DNA. TRBV1 is deemed a pseudogene. The sequence was obtained from a human donor in a cohort sampled during active COVID-19. CDR3 sequence: CTSSQFPGLPRNTGELFF. The CDR3 DNA reads TGCACCAGCAGCCAGTTTCCCGGACTCCCCCGTAACACCGGGGAGCTGTTTTTT.